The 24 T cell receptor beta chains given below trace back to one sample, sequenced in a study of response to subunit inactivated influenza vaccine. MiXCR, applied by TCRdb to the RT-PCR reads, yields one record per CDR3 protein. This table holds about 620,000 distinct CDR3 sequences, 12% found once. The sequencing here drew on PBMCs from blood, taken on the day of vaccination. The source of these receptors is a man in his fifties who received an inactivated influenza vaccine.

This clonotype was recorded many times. CDR3 in DNA: TGCGCCAGCAGGGGGACAGGACTAGAACCCCTCCACTTT. Translated: CASRGTGLEPLHF. The chain is built from TRBV5-1 and TRBJ1-6; TRBD1 aligns across 8 bases. V lost 5 bases and J lost 12; bases outside the gene matches: 7. Looked up from germline, CDR1 is SGHRS and CDR2 is YFSETQ. This CDR3 contains 13 residues.

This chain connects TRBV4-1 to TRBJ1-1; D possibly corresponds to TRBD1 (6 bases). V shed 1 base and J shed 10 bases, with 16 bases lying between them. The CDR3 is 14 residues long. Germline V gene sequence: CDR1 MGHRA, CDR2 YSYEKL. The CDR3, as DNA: TGCGCCAGCAGCCAAGGGAAAGGGGGGATATCAGCTTTCTTT. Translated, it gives CASSQGKGGISAFF.

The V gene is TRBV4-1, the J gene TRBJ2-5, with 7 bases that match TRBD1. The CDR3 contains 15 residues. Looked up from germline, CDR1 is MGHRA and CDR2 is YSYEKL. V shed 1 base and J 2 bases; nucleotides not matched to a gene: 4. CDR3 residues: CASSQVLRGQETQYF. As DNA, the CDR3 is TGCGCCAGCAGCCAAGTCCTCAGGGGGCAAGAGACCCAGTACTTC.

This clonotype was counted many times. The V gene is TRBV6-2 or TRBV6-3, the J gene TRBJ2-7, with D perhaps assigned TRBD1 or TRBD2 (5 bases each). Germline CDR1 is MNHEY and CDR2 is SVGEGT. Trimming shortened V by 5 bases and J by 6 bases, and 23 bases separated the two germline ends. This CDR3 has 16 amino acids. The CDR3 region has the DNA TGTGCCAGCAGTAAAGGAACCGGGGCTCTCTCGGGCGAGCAGTACTTC. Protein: CASSKGTGALSGEQYF.

CDR3 loop: CSVGVPTDTQYF. The CDR3 DNA reads TGCAGCGTTGGCGTCCCCACAGATACGCAGTATTTT. The genes are TRBV29-1 and TRBJ2-3; the D is unclear. Trimming shortened V by 4 bases and J by 2 bases, and 7 bases separated the two germline ends. CDR1 SQVTM and CDR2 ANQGSEA come from the germline V gene. The CDR3 sequence is 12 residues long.

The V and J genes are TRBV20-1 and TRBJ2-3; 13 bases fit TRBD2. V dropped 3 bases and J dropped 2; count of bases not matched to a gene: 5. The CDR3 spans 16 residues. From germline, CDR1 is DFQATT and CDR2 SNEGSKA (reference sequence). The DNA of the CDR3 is TGCAGTGCTAGGACTAGCGGGGGGTGGAACACAGATACGCAGTATTTT. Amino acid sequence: CSARTSGGWNTDTQYF.

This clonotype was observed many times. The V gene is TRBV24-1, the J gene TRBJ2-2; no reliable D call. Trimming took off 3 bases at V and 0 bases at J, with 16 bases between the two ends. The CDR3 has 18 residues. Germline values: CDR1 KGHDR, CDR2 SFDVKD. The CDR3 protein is CATSDNRIGLSNTGELFF. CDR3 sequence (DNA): TGTGCCACCAGTGATAACAGAATTGGCCTTTCGAACACCGGGGAGCTGTTTTTT.

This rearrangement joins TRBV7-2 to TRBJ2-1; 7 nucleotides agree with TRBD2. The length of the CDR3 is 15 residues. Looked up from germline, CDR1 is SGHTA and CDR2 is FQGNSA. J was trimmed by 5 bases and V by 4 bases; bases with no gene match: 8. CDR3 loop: CASSSGGGSHNEQFF. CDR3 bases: TGTGCCAGCAGCTCAGGCGGCGGGAGTCACAATGAGCAGTTCTTC.

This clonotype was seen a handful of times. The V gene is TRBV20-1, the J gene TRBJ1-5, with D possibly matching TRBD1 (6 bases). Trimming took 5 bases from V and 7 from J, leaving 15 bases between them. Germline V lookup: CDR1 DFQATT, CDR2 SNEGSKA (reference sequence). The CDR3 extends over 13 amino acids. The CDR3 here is CSAEGGVRQPQHF. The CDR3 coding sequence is TGCAGTGCTGAGGGGGGGGTCAGGCAGCCCCAGCATTTT.

The CDR3 region has the DNA TGTGCCAGCAGTGCCGACAGCCTATATCTCCTGACTTTC. This translates into CASSADSLYLLTF. This chain uses TRBV25-1 with TRBJ2-6, with D perhaps TRBD1 (5 bases). This CDR3 spans 13 amino acids. Germline CDR1 MGHDK, CDR2 SYGVNS. Deletions cut 4 bases from V and 14 bases from J, with 15 bases between.

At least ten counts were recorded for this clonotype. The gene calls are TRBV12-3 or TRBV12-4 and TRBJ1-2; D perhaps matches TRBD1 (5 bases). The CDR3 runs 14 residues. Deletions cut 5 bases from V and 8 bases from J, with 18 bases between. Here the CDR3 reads CASSPPLAGRGYTF. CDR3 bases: TGTGCCAGCAGTCCCCCCCTGGCAGGGAGGGGCTACACCTTC.

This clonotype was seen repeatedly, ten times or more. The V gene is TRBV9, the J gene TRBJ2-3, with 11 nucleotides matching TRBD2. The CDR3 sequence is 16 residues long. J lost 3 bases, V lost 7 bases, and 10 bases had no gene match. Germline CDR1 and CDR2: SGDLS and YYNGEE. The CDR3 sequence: CASGSRRTSGTDTQYF. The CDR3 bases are TGTGCCAGCGGCTCTCGAAGGACTAGCGGGACAGATACGCAGTATTTT.

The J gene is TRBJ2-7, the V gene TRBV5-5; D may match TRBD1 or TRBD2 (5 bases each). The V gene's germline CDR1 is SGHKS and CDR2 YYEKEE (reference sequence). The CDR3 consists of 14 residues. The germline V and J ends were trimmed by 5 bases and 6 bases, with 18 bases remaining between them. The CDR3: CASSWTLGTFEQYF. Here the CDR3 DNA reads TGTGCCAGCAGTTGGACCCTAGGGACCTTCGAGCAGTACTTC.

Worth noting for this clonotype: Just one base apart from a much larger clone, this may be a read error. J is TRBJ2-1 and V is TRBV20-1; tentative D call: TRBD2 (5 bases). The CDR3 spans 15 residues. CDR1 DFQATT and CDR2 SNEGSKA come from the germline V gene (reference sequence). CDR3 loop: CSARDLARTYTEQFF. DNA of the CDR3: TGCAGTGCTAGAGACTTAGCGCGAACCTACACTGAGCAGTTCTTC.

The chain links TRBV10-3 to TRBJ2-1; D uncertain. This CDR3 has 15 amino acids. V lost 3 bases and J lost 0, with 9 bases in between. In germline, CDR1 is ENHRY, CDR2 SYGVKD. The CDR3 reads CAISEGVSSYNEQFF. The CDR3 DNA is TGTGCCATCAGTGAAGGTGTCAGCTCCTACAATGAGCAGTTCTTC.

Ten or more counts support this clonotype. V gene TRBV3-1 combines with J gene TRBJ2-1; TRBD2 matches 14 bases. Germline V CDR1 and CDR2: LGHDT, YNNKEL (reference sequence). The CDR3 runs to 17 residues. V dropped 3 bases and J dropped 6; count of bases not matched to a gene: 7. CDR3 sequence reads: CASSQMTSGGASNEQFF. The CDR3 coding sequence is TGTGCCAGCAGCCAGATGACTAGCGGGGGGGCGAGCAATGAGCAGTTCTTC.

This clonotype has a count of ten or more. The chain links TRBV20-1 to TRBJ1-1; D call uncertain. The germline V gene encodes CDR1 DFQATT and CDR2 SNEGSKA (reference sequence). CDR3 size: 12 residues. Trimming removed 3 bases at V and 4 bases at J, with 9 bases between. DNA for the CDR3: TGCAGTGCTAGCAACGTACTCACTGAAGCTTTCTTT. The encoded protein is CSASNVLTEAFF.

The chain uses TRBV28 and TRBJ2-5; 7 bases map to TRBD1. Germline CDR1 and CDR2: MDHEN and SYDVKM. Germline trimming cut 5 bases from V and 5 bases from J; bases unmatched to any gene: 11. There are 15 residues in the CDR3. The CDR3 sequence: CASSQTGSVRETQYF. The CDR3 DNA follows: TGTGCCAGCAGTCAGACAGGGAGCGTCCGGGAGACCCAGTACTTC. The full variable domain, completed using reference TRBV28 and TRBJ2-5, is DVKVTQSSRYLVKRTGEKVFLECVQDMDHENMFWYRQDPGLGLRLIYFSYDVKMKEKGDIPEGYSVSREKKERFSLILESASTNQTSMYLCASSQTGSVRETQYFGPGTRLLVL.

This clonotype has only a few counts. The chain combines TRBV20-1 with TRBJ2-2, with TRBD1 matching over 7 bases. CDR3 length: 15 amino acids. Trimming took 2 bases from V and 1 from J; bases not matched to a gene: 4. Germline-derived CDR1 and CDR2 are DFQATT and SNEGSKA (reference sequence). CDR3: CSARPTGVNTGELFF. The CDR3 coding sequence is TGCAGTGCTAGACCTACAGGGGTGAACACCGGGGAGCTGTTTTTT.

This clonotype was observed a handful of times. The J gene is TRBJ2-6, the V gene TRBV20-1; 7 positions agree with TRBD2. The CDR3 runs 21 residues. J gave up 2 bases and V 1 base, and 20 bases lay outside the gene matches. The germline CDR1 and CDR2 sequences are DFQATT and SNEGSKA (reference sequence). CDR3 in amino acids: CSARAGGGPPPLDTGANVLTF. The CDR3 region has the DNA TGCAGTGCTAGAGCTGGCGGGGGTCCTCCGCCGTTAGATACTGGGGCCAACGTCCTGACTTTC.

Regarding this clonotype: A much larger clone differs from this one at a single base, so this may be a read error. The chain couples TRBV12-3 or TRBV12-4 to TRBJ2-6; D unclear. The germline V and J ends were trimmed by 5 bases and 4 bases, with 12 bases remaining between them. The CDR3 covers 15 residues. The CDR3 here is CASSRSRAGANVLTF. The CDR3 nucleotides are TGTGCCAGCAGTCGCTCGCGTGCGGGGGCCAACGTCCTGACTTTC.

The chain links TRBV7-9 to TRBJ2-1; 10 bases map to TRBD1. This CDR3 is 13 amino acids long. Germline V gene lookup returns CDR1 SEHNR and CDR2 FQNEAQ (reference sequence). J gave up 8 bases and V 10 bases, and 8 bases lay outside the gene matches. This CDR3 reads CANRRTGGDEQFF. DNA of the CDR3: TGTGCCAACCGCCGGACAGGGGGGGATGAGCAGTTCTTC.

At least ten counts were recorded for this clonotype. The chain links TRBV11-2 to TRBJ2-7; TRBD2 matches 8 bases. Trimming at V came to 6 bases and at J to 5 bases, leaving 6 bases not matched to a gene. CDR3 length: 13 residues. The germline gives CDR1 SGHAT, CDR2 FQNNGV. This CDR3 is CASRLPGGNEQYF. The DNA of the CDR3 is TGTGCCAGCAGACTCCCGGGGGGGAACGAGCAGTACTTC.

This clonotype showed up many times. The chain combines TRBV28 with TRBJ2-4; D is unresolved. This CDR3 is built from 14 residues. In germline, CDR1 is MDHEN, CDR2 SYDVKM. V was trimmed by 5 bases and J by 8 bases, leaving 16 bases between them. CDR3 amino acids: CASSHRRVEDIQYF. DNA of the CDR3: TGTGCCAGCAGTCACCGCCGGGTTGAGGACATTCAGTACTTC. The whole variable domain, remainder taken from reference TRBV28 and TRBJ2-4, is DVKVTQSSRYLVKRTGEKVFLECVQDMDHENMFWYRQDPGLGLRLIYFSYDVKMKEKGDIPEGYSVSREKKERFSLILESASTNQTSMYLCASSHRRVEDIQYFGAGTRLSVL.